The T cell receptor beta chain described here comes from a study of blood T cell repertoires in COVID-19. Study summary: Italy, Spain and the United States were the sources of the convalescent and acute COVID-19 samples. T cells, B-cell-depleted T cells, or PBMCs provided the cDNA or gDNA that served as material.

Germline values: CDR1 MNHNS, CDR2 SASEGT. V lost 0 bases, J lost 4 bases, and 9 bases lay in between. This CDR3 contains 14 residues. Authors' analysis steps: Amplifying reference gene primers gave estimates of nucleated cell counts. Repertoires were generated with immunoSEQ multiplex PCR, while TCRdb's copy carries only in-frame clones and drops some. V and J calls and clone size follow that table, whereas D and trimming were derived from the DNA. The sample comprises 120,000 to 150,000 clones, about 79% of which are singletons, and around 7.2% rests with the top ten. Sequencing was carried out using peripheral blood. The TCR was taken from a woman between 45 and 60 years old in a cohort sampled during active or convalescent COVID-19. The chain uses TRBV6-1 and TRBJ1-2, with D possibly being TRBD1 (6 bases). CDR3 residues: CASSEATGSYGYTF. DNA for the CDR3: TGTGCCAGCAGTGAAGCTACAGGGAGCTATGGCTACACCTTC.